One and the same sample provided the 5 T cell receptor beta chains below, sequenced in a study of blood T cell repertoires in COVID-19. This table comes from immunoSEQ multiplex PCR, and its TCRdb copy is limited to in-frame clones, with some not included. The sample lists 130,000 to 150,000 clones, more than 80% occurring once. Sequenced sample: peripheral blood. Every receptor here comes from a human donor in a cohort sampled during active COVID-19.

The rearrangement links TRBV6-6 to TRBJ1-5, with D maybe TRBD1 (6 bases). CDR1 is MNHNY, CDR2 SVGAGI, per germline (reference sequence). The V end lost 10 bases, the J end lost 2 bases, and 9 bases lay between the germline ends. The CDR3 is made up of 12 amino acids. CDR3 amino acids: CATRQGNQPQHF. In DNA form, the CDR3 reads TGTGCCACCCGACAGGGCAATCAGCCCCAGCATTTT.

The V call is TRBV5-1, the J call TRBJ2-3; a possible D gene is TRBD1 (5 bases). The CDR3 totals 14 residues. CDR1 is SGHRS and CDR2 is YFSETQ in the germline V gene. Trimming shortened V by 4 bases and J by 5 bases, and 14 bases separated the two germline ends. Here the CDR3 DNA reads TGCGCCAGCAGCCTGGCGACAGCACTAGATACGCAGTATTTT. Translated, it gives CASSLATALDTQYF.

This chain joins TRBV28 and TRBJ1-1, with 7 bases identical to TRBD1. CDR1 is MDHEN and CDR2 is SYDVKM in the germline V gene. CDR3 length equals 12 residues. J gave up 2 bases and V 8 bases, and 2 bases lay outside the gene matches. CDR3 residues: CASRDRNTEAFF. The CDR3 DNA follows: TGTGCCAGCCGGGACAGAAACACTGAAGCTTTCTTT.

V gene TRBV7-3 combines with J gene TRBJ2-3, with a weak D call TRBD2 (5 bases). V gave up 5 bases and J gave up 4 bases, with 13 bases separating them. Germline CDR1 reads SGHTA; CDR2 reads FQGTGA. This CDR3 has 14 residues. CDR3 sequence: CASSLGLGADTQYF. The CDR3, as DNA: TGTGCCAGCAGCCTAGGACTTGGGGCAGATACGCAGTATTTT. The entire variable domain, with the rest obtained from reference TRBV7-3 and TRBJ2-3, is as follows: GAGVSQTPSNKVTEKGKYVELRCDPISGHTALYWYRQSLGQGPEFLIYFQGTGAADDSGLPNDRFFAVRPEGSVSTLKIQRTERGDSAVYLCASSLGLGADTQYFGPGTRLTVL.

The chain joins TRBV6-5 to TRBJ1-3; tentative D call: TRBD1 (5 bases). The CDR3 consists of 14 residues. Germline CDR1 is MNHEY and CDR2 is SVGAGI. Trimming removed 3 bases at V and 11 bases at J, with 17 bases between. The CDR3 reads CASSYGQKTDAIYF. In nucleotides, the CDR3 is TGTGCCAGCAGTTATGGACAAAAGACGGACGCCATATATTTT.